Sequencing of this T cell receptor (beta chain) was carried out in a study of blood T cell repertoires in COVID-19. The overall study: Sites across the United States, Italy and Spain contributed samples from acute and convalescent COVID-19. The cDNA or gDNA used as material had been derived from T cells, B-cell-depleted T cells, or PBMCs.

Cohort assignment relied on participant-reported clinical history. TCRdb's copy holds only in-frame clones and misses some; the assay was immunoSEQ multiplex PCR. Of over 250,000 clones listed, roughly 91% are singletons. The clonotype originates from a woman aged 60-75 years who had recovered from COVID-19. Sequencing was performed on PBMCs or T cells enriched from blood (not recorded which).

The CDR3 loop reads CASSPWDRGLSEAFF. In DNA form, the CDR3 reads TGCGCCAGCAGTCCCTGGGACAGGGGGCTATCTGAAGCTTTCTTT. The V and J genes are TRBV5-1 and TRBJ1-1, with 12 nucleotides matching TRBD1. The CDR3 has 15 residues. Germline trimming cut 5 bases from V and 6 bases from J; bases unmatched to any gene: 8. The germline V gene encodes CDR1 SGHRS and CDR2 YFSETQ.